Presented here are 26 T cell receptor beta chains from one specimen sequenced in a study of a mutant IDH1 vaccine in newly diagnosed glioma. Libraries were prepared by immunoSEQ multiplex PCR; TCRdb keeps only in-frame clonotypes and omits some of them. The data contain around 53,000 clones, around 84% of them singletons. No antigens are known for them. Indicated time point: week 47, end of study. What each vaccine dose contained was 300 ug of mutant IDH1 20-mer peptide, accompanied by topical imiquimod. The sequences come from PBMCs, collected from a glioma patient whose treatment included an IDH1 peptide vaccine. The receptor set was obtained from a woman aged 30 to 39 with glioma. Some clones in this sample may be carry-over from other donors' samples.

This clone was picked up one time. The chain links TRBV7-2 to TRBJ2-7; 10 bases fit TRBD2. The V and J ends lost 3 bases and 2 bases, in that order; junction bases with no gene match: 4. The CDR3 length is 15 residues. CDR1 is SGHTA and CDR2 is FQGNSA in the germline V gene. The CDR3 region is CASSFTSGATYEQYF. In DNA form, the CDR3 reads TGTGCCAGCAGCTTCACTAGCGGGGCGACCTACGAGCAGTACTTC.

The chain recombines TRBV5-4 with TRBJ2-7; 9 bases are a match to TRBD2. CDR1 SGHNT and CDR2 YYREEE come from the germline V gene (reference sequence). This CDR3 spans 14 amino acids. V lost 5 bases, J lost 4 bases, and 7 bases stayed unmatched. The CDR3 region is CASRKAGGSYEQYF. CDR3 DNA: TGTGCCAGCAGAAAAGCGGGAGGATCGTACGAGCAGTACTTC.

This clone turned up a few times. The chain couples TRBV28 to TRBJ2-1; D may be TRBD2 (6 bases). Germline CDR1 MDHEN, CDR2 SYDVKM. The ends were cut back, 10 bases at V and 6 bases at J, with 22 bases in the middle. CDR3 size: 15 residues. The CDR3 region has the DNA TGTGCCACCTGTGATAGCGGTGCCGGCGGCAATGAGCAGTTCTTC. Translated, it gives CATCDSGAGGNEQFF. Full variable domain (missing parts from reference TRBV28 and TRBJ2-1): DVKVTQSSRYLVKRTGEKVFLECVQDMDHENMFWYRQDPGLGLRLIYFSYDVKMKEKGDIPEGYSVSREKKERFSLILESASTNQTSMYLCATCDSGAGGNEQFFGPGTRLTVL.

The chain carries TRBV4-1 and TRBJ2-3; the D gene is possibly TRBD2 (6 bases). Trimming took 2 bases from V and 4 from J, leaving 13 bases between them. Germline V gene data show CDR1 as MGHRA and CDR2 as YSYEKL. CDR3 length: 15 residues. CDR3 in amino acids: CASSQIPGLSDTQYF. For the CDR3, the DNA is TGCGCCAGCAGCCAAATCCCCGGACTATCAGATACGCAGTATTTT.

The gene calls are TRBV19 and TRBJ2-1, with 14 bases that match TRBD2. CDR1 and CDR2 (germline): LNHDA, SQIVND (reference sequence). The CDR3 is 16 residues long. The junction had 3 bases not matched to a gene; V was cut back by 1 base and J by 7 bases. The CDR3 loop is CASSIGTSGRRNEQFF. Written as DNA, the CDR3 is TGTGCCAGTAGTATAGGGACTAGCGGGAGGAGGAATGAGCAGTTCTTC.

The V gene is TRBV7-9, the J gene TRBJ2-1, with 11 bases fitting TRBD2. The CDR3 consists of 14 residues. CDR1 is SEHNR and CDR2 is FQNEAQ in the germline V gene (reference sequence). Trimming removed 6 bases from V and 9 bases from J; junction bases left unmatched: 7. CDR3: CASRPGTSGIEQFF. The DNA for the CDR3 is TGTGCCAGCAGACCCGGGACTAGCGGAATTGAGCAGTTCTTC. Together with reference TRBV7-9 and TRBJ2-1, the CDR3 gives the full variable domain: DTGVSQNPRHKITKRGQNVTFRCDPISEHNRLYWYRQTLGQGPEFLTYFQNEAQLEKSRLLSDRFSAERPKGSFSTLEIQRTEQGDSAMYLCASRPGTSGIEQFFGPGTRLTVL.

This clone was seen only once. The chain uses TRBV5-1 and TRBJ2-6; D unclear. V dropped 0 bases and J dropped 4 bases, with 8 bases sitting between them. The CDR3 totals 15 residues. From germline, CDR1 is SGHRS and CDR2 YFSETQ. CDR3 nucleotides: TGCGCCAGCAGCTTGGGGACGTCCGGGGCCAACGTCCTGACTTTC. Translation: CASSLGTSGANVLTF.

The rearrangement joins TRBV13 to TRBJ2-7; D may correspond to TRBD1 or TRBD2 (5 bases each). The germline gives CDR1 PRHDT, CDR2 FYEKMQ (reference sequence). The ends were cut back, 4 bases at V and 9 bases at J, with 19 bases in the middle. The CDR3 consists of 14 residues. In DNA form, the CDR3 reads TGTGCCAGCAGCTCGGGACCGGGATCGAGAAGGCAGTACTTC. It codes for CASSSGPGSRRQYF.

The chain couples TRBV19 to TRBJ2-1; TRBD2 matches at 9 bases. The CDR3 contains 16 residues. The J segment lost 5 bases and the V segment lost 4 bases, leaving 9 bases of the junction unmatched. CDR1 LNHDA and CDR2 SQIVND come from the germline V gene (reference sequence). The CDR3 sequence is CASSSWRREGDNEQFF. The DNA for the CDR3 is TGTGCCAGTAGTAGCTGGCGGCGGGAGGGCGACAATGAGCAGTTCTTC.

The CDR3, as DNA: TGTGCCAGCAGCTTCGGGACTATGAACACTCGGACTTTCTTT. As protein: CASSFGTMNTRTFF. V gene TRBV7-8 combines with J gene TRBJ1-1, with D possibly TRBD1 on 5 matching bases. CDR3 length: 14 residues. V was cut by 3 bases and J by 12 bases, with 20 bases left in between. The germline CDR1 and CDR2 sequences are SGHVS and FQNEAQ.

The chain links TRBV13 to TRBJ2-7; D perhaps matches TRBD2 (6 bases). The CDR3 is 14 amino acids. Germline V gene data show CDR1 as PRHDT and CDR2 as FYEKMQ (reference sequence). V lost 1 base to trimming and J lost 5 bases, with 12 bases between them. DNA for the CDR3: TGTGCCAGCAGCTTAGCCGGGAGTCTCCACGAGCAGTACTTC. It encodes CASSLAGSLHEQYF.

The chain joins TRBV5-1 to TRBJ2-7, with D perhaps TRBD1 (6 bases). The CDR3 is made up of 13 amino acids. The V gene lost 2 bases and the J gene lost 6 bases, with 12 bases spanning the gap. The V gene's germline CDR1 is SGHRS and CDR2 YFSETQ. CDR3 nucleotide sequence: TGCGCCAGCAGCTTCGCCACAGGGAGCGAGCAGTACTTC. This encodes CASSFATGSEQYF.

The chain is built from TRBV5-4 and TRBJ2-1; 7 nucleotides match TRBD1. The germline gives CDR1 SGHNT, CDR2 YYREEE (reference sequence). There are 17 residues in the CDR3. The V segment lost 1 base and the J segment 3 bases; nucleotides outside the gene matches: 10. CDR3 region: CASSLTTGTDHYNEQFF. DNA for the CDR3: TGTGCCAGCAGCTTGACCACCGGGACAGATCACTACAATGAGCAGTTCTTC.

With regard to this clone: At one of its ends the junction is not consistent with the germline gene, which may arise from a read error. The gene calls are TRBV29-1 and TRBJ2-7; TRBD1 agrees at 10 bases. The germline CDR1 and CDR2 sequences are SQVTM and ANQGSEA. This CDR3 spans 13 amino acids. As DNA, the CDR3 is TGCAGCGTTGAGCACGGGACAGGGGACGAGCAGCACTTC. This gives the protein CSVEHGTGDEQHF.

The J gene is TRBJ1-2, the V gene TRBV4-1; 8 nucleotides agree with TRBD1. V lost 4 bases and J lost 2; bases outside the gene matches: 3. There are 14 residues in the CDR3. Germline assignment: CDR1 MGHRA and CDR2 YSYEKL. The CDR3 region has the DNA TGCGCCAGCAGCCCATACAGGGGGAACTATGGCTACACCTTC. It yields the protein CASSPYRGNYGYTF.

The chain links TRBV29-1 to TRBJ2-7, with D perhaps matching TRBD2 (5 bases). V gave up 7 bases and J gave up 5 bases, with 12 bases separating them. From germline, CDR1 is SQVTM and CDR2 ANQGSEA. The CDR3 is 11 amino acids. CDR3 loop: CSALLGDEQYF. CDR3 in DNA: TGCAGCGCTCTACTAGGTGACGAGCAGTACTTC.

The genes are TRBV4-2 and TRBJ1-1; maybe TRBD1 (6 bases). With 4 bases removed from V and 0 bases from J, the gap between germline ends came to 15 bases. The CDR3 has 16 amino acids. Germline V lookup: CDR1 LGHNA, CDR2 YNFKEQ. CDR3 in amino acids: CASSPSRTALNTEAFF. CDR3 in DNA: TGTGCCAGCAGCCCATCCCGGACAGCCCTGAACACTGAAGCTTTCTTT.

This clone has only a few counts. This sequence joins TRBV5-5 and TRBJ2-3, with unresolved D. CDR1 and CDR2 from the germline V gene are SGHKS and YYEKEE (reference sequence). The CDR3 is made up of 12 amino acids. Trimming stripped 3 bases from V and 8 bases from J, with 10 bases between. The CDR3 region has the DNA TGTGCCAGCAGCTCCCTCGAACCTACGCAGTATTTT. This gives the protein CASSSLEPTQYF. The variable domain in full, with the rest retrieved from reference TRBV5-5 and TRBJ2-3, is DAGVTQSPTHLIKTRGQQVTLRCSPISGHKSVSWYQQVLGQGPQFIFQYYEKEERGRGNFPDRFSARQFPNYSSELNVNALLLGDSALYLCASSSLEPTQYFGPGTRLTVL.

CDR3 sequence (DNA): TGTGCCAGCAGCGTCCCAACCGGGACAGGGAACACCGGGGAGCTGTTTTTT. This translates into CASSVPTGTGNTGELFF. The chain has TRBV9 and TRBJ2-2; 8 nucleotides line up with TRBD1. The CDR3 covers 17 residues. Per the germline V gene, CDR1 is SGDLS and CDR2 is YYNGEE. J gave up 1 base and V 2 bases, and 7 bases lay outside the gene matches.

CDR3 bases: TGTGCCAGCAGTCGCGCGGATAACACTGAAGCTTTCTTT. Protein product: CASSRADNTEAFF. This chain connects TRBV7-9 to TRBJ1-1; no clear D gene. Deletions cut 6 bases from V and 2 bases from J, with 10 bases between. The CDR3 covers 13 residues. Germline loops: CDR1 SEHNR, CDR2 FQNEAQ (reference sequence).

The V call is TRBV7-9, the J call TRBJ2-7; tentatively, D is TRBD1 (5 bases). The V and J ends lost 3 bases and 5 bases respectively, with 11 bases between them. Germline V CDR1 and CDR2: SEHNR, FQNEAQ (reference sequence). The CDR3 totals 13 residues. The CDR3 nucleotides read TGTGCCAGCAGCTTCCCAGGGTTCGACGAGCAGTACTTC. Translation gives CASSFPGFDEQYF.

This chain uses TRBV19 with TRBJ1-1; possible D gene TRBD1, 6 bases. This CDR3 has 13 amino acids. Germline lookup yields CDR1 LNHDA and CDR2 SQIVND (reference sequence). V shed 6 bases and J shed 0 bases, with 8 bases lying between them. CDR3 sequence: CASSGQMNTEAFF. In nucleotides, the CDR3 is TGTGCCAGTAGCGGACAGATGAACACTGAAGCTTTCTTT.

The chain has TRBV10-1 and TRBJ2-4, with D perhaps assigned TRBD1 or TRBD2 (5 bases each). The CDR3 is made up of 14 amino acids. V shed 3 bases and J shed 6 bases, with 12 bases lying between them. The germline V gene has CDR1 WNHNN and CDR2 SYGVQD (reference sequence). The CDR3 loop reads CASSDREEGNIQYF. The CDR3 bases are TGCGCCAGCAGTGACAGGGAAGAGGGAAACATTCAGTACTTC.

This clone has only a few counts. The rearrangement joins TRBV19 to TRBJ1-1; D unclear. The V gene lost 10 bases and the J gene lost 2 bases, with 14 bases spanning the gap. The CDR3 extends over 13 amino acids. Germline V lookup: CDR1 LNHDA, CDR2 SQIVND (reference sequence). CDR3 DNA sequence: TGTGCCACCCTGGGCAGGCTAAACACTGAAGCTTTCTTT. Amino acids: CATLGRLNTEAFF.

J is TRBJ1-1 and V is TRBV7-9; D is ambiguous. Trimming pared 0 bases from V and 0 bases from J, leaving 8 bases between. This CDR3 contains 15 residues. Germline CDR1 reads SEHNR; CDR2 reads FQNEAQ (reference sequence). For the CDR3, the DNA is TGTGCCAGCAGCTTAGCGGCTGTGATGAACACTGAAGCTTTCTTT. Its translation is CASSLAAVMNTEAFF.

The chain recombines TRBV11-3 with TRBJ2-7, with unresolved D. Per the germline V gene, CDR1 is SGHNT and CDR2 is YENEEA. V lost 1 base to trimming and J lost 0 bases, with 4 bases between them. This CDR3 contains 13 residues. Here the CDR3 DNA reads TGTGCCAGCAGCTTAGGGAGCTCCTACGAGCAGTACTTC. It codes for CASSLGSSYEQYF. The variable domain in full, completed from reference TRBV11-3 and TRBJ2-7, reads EAGVVQSPRYKIIEKKQPVAFWCNPISGHNTLYWYLQNLGQGPELLIRYENEEAVDDSQLPKDRFSAERLKGVDSTLKIQPAELGDSAVYLCASSLGSSYEQYFGPGTRLTVT.